One and the same sample provided the 2 T cell receptor beta chains below, sequenced in a study of blood T cell repertoires in COVID-19. Only in-frame clones appear in the TCRdb table, and some are missing; sequencing was by immunoSEQ multiplex PCR. Seen here are 150,000 to 200,000 clones, over 80% observed once, and the top ten hold 13%. The sample comprised PBMCs or T cells enriched from blood (not recorded which). The receptors were gathered from a woman aged 55-70 years who had recovered from COVID-19.

The rearrangement links TRBV12-3 or TRBV12-4 to TRBJ2-1; 8 nucleotides align to TRBD1. There are 11 residues in the CDR3. V gave up 7 bases and J gave up 12 bases; unmatched junction bases: 5. CDR3: CASTQGARQFF. As DNA, the CDR3 is TGTGCCAGCACCCAGGGGGCTCGGCAGTTCTTC.

This rearrangement joins TRBV19 to TRBJ1-1; D gene uncertain. The CDR3 contains 15 residues. V shed 5 bases and J shed 1 base, with 14 bases lying between them. Germline CDR1 and CDR2: LNHDA and SQIVND (reference sequence). The CDR3 region is CASSPSGGRNTEAFF. CDR3 coding DNA: TGTGCCAGTAGTCCCAGCGGCGGCCGGAACACTGAAGCTTTCTTT.